This T cell receptor (beta chain) appears in the sequencing data of a study of T cell changes during pregnancy in multiple sclerosis. The V segment lost 2 bases and the J segment 6 bases; nucleotides outside the gene matches: 6. The CDR3 totals 15 residues. Germline V gene data show CDR1 as LNHDA and CDR2 as SQIVND (reference sequence). Libraries were prepared by immunoSEQ multiplex PCR; TCRdb keeps only in-frame clonotypes and omits some of them. Found here are roughly 60,000 clones, roughly 89% of them singletons; the top ten hold approximately 1.5%. This clone was seen once. This chain links TRBV19 with TRBJ1-5; TRBD1 aligns across 8 bases. The receptor's source is a female donor with multiple sclerosis, enrolled in a pregnancy study. Sequencing used peripheral blood, obtained in the second trimester of pregnancy. The CDR3 DNA reads TGTGCCAGTAGTATACGATCCGGACAGGGTCAGCCCCAGCATTTT. Translated: CASSIRSGQGQPQHF. The whole variable domain, remainder taken from reference TRBV19 and TRBJ1-5, is DGGITQSPKYLFRKEGQNVTLSCEQNLNHDAMYWYRQDPGQGLRLIYYSQIVNDFQKGDIAEGYSVSREKKESFPLTVTSAQKNPTAFYLCASSIRSGQGQPQHFGDGTRLSIL.